Described below is a single TCR beta chain sequence and its context. Its target is not known. Germline CDR1 and CDR2: SGHRS and YFSETQ. The CDR3 has 16 residues. Trimming took off 4 bases at V and 6 bases at J, with 23 bases between the two ends. Assay: immunoSEQ multiplex PCR; the TCRdb copy retains only in-frame clones and omits some. The sample shows roughly 1 million clones, about 77% of them seen only once. This specimen comes from a study of shared clonotypes between healthy human individuals. Study-wide background: Contributing individuals were two females and a few males aged 18 to 49. Findings of the study overall: Sorted-subset samples were not fully sequenced, rarefaction indicated.

CD4+ cell separation produced CD45RA+ naive and CD45RA-negative memory subsets. This TCR derives from a young man in good health. Sequenced material: memory CD4+ T cells sorted from blood. Specified subset: CD45RA-negative fraction. The chain recombines TRBV5-1 with TRBJ2-7, with a tentative D call TRBD2 (6 bases). This CDR3 reads CASSLLTRDWSREQYF. The CDR3 nucleotides read TGCGCCAGCAGCCTTTTAACCCGGGACTGGTCTCGCGAGCAGTACTTC.